This section outlines one TCR beta chain sequence together with its context. Germline lookup yields CDR1 MGHRA and CDR2 YSYEKL. The ends were cut back, 3 bases at V and 7 bases at J, with 12 bases in the middle. This CDR3 spans 13 amino acids. Sequencing of TCR beta, carried out with a high-throughput approach, was applied to CD8+ and CD4+ T cells from the blood. Healthy donors acted as controls, with matching for age and sex. This specimen comes from a study of CD8 T cells in Susac syndrome. The authors reverse transcribed about 0.5 to 1 ug RNA with random hexamers. An immunoSEQ multiplex PCR amplified TCR beta CDR3 over 54 Vbeta and 13 Jbeta. TCRdb called the immunoSEQ multiplex PCR reads again in MiXCR, with one record for every CDR3 protein. The sample yields around 45,000 distinct CDR3 sequences, over 85% seen once.

The chain recombines TRBV4-1 with TRBJ1-1, with D maybe TRBD1 (6 bases). The material sequenced was CD8+ T cells from PBMCs. This sequence was found in a human donor in good health. Here the CDR3 DNA reads TGCGCCAGCAGCCAGAACCGGGACAATGAAGCTTTCTTT. This codes for CASSQNRDNEAFF.